This T cell receptor (beta chain) was identified in a study of CD8 T cells in Susac syndrome. The CDR3 runs 15 residues. Germline CDR1 and CDR2: SGHVS and FQNEAQ. The trim removed 5 bases at V and 2 bases at J, leaving 7 bases unmatched. When the RNA was reverse transcribed, random hexamers were used with an input of about 0.45 to 1 ug. Via MiXCR, TCRdb re-called the immunoSEQ multiplex PCR reads, giving one row per CDR3 protein. The table records some 200,000 distinct CDR3 sequences, more than 85% of them present only once. The gene calls are TRBV7-8 and TRBJ1-2; 8 nucleotides align to TRBD1. The receptor was derived from a human donor with Susac syndrome. The sample comprised CD8+ T cells from PBMCs. The CDR3 spells CASSPSGQGNYGYTF. CDR3 DNA: TGTGCCAGCAGCCCTAGCGGACAGGGAAACTATGGCTACACCTTC.